Included here is one T cell receptor (beta chain) sequence, with context. Losses at the gene ends were 5 bases for V and 6 bases for J; bases not matched to a gene: 7. The CDR3 is 14 amino acids. Looked up from germline, CDR1 is SGHAT and CDR2 is FQNNGV. The sample comes from a study of blood T cell repertoires in COVID-19. Study summary: COVID-19 samples from acute and convalescent phases originated in the United States, Italy and Spain. Sample material is recorded as cDNA or gDNA derived from T cells, B-cell-depleted T cells, or PBMCs.

Study processing details: From reference gene primer amplification, estimates of nucleated cell counts were derived. Here immunoSEQ multiplex PCR was the method, and the copy in TCRdb shows in-frame clones only, minus some. That table furnishes V, J and clone size, whereas the DNA furnished D and trimming. The repertoire consists of 300,000 to 350,000 clones, with roughly 88% occurring once and the leading ten covering under 2.5%. All enrollees were about 18 to 89 years old and from fewer than 25 US areas. Sequenced input: PBMCs or T cells enriched from blood (not recorded which). This receptor was identified in a man aged 30-40 years who had recovered from COVID-19. The V and J genes are TRBV11-2 and TRBJ2-1, with TRBD1 matching 7 bases. This chain's CDR3 is CASSLGTAVNEQFF. The CDR3 coding sequence is TGTGCCAGCAGCCTCGGGACAGCTGTCAATGAGCAGTTCTTC.